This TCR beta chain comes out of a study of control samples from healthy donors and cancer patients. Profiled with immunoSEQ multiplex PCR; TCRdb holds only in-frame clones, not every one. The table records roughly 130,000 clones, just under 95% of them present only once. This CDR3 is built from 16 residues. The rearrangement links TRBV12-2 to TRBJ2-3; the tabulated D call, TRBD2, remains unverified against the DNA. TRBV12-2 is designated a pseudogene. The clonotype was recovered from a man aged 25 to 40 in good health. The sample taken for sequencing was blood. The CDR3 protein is CASRLGRGEKRDTQYF. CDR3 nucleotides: TGTGCAAGTCGCTTAGGGCGGGGGGAGAAGCGGGATACGCAGTATTTT.